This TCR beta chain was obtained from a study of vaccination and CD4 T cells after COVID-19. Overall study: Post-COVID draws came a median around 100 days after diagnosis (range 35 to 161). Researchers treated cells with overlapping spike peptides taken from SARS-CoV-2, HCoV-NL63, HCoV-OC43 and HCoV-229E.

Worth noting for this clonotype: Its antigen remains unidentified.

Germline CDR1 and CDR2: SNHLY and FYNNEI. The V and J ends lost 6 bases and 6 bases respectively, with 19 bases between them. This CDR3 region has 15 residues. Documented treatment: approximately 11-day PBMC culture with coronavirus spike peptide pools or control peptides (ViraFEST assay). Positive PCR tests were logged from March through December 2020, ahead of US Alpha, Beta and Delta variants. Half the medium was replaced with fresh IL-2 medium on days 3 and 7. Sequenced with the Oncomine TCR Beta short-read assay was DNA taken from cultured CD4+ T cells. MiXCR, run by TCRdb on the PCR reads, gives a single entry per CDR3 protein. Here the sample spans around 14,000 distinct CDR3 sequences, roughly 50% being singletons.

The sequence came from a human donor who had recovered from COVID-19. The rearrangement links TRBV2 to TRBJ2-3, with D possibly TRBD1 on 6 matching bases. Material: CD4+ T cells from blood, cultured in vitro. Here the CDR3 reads CASRDDRSSGDTQYF. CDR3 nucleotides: TGTGCCAGCAGGGATGACAGGTCCTCGGGGGATACGCAGTATTTT.